This TCR beta chain appears in the sequencing data of a study of cytomegalovirus exposure and HLA in healthy donors. At the level of the study: Earlier, 117 million unique TCR beta sequences were recovered from around 180 million T cells by an analysis. Study-level results: Researchers had no immune exposure information except CMV serostatus available. Sequencing likely caused a cluster of highly shared sequence variants. It was taken for granted in presence/absence analyses that sequencing depth across donors was roughly uniform.

A word on this clone: The antigen remains unidentified.

Primers for the PCR totalled 60 Vbeta and 13 Jbeta. Clones were read by immunoSEQ multiplex PCR, and TCRdb kept only the in-frame ones, dropping some. The sample yields 150,000 to 200,000 clones, roughly 80% seen once. V was trimmed by 6 bases and J by 6 bases, leaving 21 bases between them. Germline V gene data show CDR1 as SNHLY and CDR2 as FYNNEI. This CDR3 comprises 16 residues. Sequencing was done on a sample of PBMCs. This sequence originates from a woman aged 25 to 45 in good health and CMV-seropositive. V usage is TRBV2 and J usage is TRBJ1-5; D not resolved. Here the CDR3 reads CASRFDGVPLFQPQHF. CDR3 nucleotides: TGTGCCAGCAGGTTTGACGGAGTCCCCTTGTTTCAGCCCCAGCATTTT.